These 8 T cell receptor beta chains were sequenced from one sample in a study of cytomegalovirus exposure and HLA in healthy donors. Primers: 60 Vbeta forward and 13 Jbeta reverse. Clones were sequenced by immunoSEQ multiplex PCR, and TCRdb holds only the in-frame ones, with some missing. The table shows about 180,000 clones, with around 82% occurring only once. Sequenced input: PBMCs. The receptors shown here come from a man between 40 and 49 years old in good health and CMV-seronegative.

J is TRBJ2-7 and V is TRBV27; D possibly corresponds to TRBD2 (5 bases). The germline V and J ends were trimmed by 3 bases and 2 bases, with 11 bases remaining between them. Germline lookup yields CDR1 MNHEY and CDR2 SMNVEV (reference sequence). The CDR3 loop spans 14 amino acids. The CDR3 is CASSFLDSAYEQYF. For the CDR3, the DNA is TGTGCCAGCAGTTTTCTGGACTCCGCCTACGAGCAGTACTTC.

This chain joins TRBV5-5 and TRBJ2-5, with 8 positions matching TRBD1. The germline V gene has CDR1 SGHKS and CDR2 YYEKEE (reference sequence). The CDR3 extends over 16 amino acids. V was pared by 0 bases and J by 5 bases, with 9 bases of the junction left unmatched. CDR3 sequence (DNA): TGTGCCAGCAGCTTGGAACAGGGGGTCTTGGGGGAGACCCAGTACTTC. Translating it yields CASSLEQGVLGETQYF.

This rearrangement joins TRBV6-6 to TRBJ1-5; D is unclear. V lost 0 bases, J lost 5 bases, and 14 bases lay in between. Looked up from germline, CDR1 is MNHNY and CDR2 is SVGAGI (reference sequence). The CDR3 contains 16 residues. The CDR3 spells CASSYSGGVRDQPQHF. CDR3 bases: TGTGCCAGCAGTTACTCGGGCGGGGTCCGGGATCAGCCCCAGCATTTT.

V is TRBV2 and J is TRBJ1-5; 7 positions match TRBD1. The CDR3 has 13 amino acids. The germline V gene encodes CDR1 SNHLY and CDR2 FYNNEI. With 4 bases clipped from V and 8 bases from J, the junction kept 5 bases outside the gene matches. CDR3 sequence (DNA): TGTGCCAGCAGTGGACAGGGAATTGAGCCCCAGCATTTT. Translating it yields CASSGQGIEPQHF.

The rearrangement links TRBV5-1 to TRBJ2-7; D is perhaps TRBD1 (5 bases). The CDR3 has 15 residues. Germline lookup yields CDR1 SGHRS and CDR2 YFSETQ. The V end lost 5 bases, the J end lost 7 bases, and 22 bases lay between the germline ends. CDR3 sequence (DNA): TGCGCCAGCAGTCCAGGACGGGTCACAAAGGGGGAGCAGTACTTC. Encoded protein: CASSPGRVTKGEQYF.

This chain connects TRBV2 to TRBJ2-7, with D possibly being TRBD2 (6 bases). Germline CDR1 reads SNHLY; CDR2 reads FYNNEI. CDR3 size: 15 residues. With 7 bases removed from V and 5 bases from J, the gap between germline ends came to 21 bases. In DNA form, the CDR3 reads TGTGCCAGCACCCCTCCCGGACTACCGCTGAACGAGCAGTACTTC. As protein: CASTPPGLPLNEQYF. The full variable domain, its missing parts supplied by reference TRBV2 and TRBJ2-7, is EPEVTQTPSHQVTQMGQEVILRCVPISNHLYFYWYRQILGQKVEFLVSFYNNEISEKSEIFDDQFSVERPDGSNFTLKIRSTKLEDSAMYFCASTPPGLPLNEQYFGPGTRLTVT.

The rearrangement joins TRBV5-4 to TRBJ1-1; D not resolved. V was shortened by 0 bases and J by 0 bases, with 12 bases between the two germline ends. Germline lookup yields CDR1 SGHNT and CDR2 YYREEE (reference sequence). The CDR3 has 16 residues. The CDR3 region is CASSLAGVKMNTEAFF. CDR3 nucleotides: TGTGCCAGCAGCTTGGCCGGAGTAAAGATGAACACTGAAGCTTTCTTT.

The chain recombines TRBV11-2 with TRBJ2-5; TRBD2 agrees at 9 bases. Germline V gives CDR1 SGHAT, CDR2 FQNNGV. The trim removed 3 bases at V and 5 bases at J, leaving 7 bases unmatched. There are 15 residues in the CDR3. The CDR3 DNA sequence: TGTGCCAGCAGCTTCATAGCGGGAGCGAGCGAGACCCAGTACTTC. This encodes CASSFIAGASETQYF.